One sample yielded the 3 T cell receptor beta chains listed below, sequenced in a study of blood T cell repertoires in acute mononucleosis. Findings and caveats of the study: GLC-BM-specific selection apparently combined TCR alpha and beta motifs.

TCRdb keeps only in-frame clones here, not all; method: immunoSEQ multiplex PCR. The table includes 2,600 or so clones, around 25% detected once. The time point is: convalescence about 6 months (5-8 months) after acute presentation (visit 7). The specimen was EBV GLC epitope tetramer+ CD8+ T cells sorted from PBMCs, collected during convalescence from infectious mononucleosis. Noted subset: CD8 T cells binding tetramer with EBV BMLF1 280-288 peptide (GLC-BM). These receptors were collected from a woman between 18 and 29 years old with infectious mononucleosis caused by EBV.

This clone has a count of ten or more. The CDR3 bases are TGTGCCAGCAGTCCGGGACAGGGGACAGATACGCAGTATTTT. Encoded protein: CASSPGQGTDTQYF. This chain connects TRBV2 to TRBJ2-3, with TRBD1 matching over 10 bases. Looked up from germline, CDR1 is SNHLY and CDR2 is FYNNEI. The CDR3 totals 14 residues. Trimming took 5 bases from V and 3 from J; bases not matched to a gene: 2. Looking up the rest from reference TRBV2 and TRBJ2-3 gives the full variable domain: EPEVTQTPSHQVTQMGQEVILRCVPISNHLYFYWYRQILGQKVEFLVSFYNNEISEKSEIFDDQFSVERPDGSNFTLKIRSTKLEDSAMYFCASSPGQGTDTQYFGPGTRLTVL.

This clone was counted between two and nine times. CDR3 sequence (DNA): TGTGCCACGCGGACTAGCGGGAGTATCTACGAGCAGTACTTC. Translated: CATRTSGSIYEQYF. This sequence joins TRBV7-8 and TRBJ2-7; 13 nucleotides line up with TRBD2. J was trimmed by 3 bases and V by 10 bases; bases with no gene match: 6. The CDR3 has 14 amino acids. Germline V CDR1 and CDR2: SGHVS, FQNEAQ. The full variable domain, its missing parts supplied by reference TRBV7-8 and TRBJ2-7, is GAGVSQSPRYKVAKRGQDVALRCDPISGHVSLFWYQQALGQGPEFLTYFQNEAQLDKSGLPSDRFFAERPEGSVSTLKIQRTQQEDSAVYLCATRTSGSIYEQYFGPGTRLTVT.

This clone was observed a handful of times. V usage is TRBV11-2 and J usage is TRBJ2-6; D is unclear. V gave up 6 bases and J gave up 0 bases, with 12 bases separating them. The CDR3 totals 16 residues. Germline CDR1 and CDR2: SGHAT and FQNNGV. The CDR3 here is CASRIRTGSGANVLTF. CDR3 DNA: TGTGCCAGCAGAATTCGCACGGGCTCTGGGGCCAACGTCCTGACTTTC.